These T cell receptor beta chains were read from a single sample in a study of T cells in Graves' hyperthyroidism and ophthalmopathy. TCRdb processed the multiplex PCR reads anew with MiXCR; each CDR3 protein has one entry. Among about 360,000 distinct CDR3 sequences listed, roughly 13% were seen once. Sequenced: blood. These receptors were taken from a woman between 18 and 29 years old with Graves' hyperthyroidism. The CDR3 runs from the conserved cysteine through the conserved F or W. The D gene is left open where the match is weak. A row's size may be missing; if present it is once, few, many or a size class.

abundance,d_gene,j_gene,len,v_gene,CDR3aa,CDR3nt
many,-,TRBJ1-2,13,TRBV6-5,CASSYSGDYGYTF,TGTGCCAGCAGTTACTCAGGGGACTATGGCTACACCTTC
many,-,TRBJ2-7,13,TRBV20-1,CSAEGLAAYEQYF,TGCAGTGCTGAGGGACTGGCCGCTTACGAGCAGTACTTC
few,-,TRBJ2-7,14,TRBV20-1,CSAILTGFSYEQYF,TGCAGTGCTATCCTGACTGGGTTCTCCTACGAGCAGTACTTC
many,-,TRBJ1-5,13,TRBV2,CATNPGPGEPQHF,TGTGCCACCAACCCGGGGCCGGGGGAGCCCCAGCATTTT
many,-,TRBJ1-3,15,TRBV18,CASSPPVYSGNTIYF,TGTGCCAGCTCACCCCCCGTATACTCTGGAAACACCATATATTTT
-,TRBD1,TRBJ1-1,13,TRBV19,CASRGQFDTEAFF,TGTGCCAGTAGGGGACAGTTTGACACTGAAGCTTTCTTT
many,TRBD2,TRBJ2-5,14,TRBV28,CASTGGGAGETQYF,TGTGCCAGCACTGGCGGGGGGGCAGGAGAGACCCAGTACTTC
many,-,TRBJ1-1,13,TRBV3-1,CASSQASDTEAFF,TGTGCCAGCAGCCAAGCGTCGGACACTGAAGCTTTCTTT
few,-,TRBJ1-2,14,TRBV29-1,CSLKTPTGYHGYTF,TGCAGCCTAAAGACCCCCACAGGGTACCATGGCTACACCTTC
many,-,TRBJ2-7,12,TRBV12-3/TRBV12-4,CASSYRNYEQYF,TGTGCCAGCAGTTATAGAAATTACGAGCAGTACTTC
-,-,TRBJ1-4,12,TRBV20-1,CSARDVGEKLFF,TGCAGTGCTAGAGATGTCGGAGAAAAACTGTTTTTT
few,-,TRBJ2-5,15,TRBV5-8,CASSLLVPREETQYF,TGTGCCAGCAGCTTGTTAGTCCCAAGGGAAGAGACCCAGTACTTC
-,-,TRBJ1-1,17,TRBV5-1,CASSLDRAQGENTEAFF,TGCGCCAGCAGCTTGGACAGGGCTCAGGGTGAAAACACTGAAGCTTTCTTT
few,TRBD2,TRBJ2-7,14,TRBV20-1,CSARPGTSRNEQYF,TGCAGTGCCAGGCCCGGGACTAGCCGTAACGAGCAGTACTTC
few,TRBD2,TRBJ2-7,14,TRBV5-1,CASSPGGALYGQYF,TGCGCCAGCAGCCCGGGAGGGGCCCTTTACGGGCAGTACTTC
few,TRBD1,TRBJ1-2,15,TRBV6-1,CASSPPGQGHYGYTF,TGTGCCAGCAGCCCACCCGGACAGGGCCACTATGGCTACACCTTC
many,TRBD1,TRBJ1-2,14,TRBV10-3,CAIRSTGGDYGYTF,TGTGCCATCAGATCGACAGGGGGCGATTATGGCTACACCTTC